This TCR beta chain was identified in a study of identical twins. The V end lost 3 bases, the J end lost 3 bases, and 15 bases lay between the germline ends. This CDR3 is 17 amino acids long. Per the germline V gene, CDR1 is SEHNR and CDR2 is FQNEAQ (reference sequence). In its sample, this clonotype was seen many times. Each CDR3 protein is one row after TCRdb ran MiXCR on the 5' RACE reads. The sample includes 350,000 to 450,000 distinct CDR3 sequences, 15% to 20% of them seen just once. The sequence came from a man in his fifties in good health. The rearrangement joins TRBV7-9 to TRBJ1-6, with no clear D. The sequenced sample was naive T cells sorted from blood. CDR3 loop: CASSFAVSRLYNSPLHF. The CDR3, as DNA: TGTGCCAGCAGCTTTGCCGTCAGCAGGCTCTATAATTCACCCCTCCACTTT.